These T cell receptor beta chains were read from a single sample in a study of T cell repertoires in cytomegalovirus infection. TCRdb independently ran MiXCR on the reads; one entry per CDR3 protein. The repertoire holds roughly 250,000 distinct CDR3 sequences, approximately 22% seen once, with 15% to 20% in the top ten. Material: CD8+ T cells from PBMCs. The receptors shown here come from a human donor in good health (CMV status not recorded). Some clones in this sample may be carry-over from other donors' samples. The CDR3 runs from the conserved cysteine through the conserved F or W. The D gene is left open where the match is weak. A clone size is listed for some rows: how often the clone was seen (once, few, many), or a class if it is expanded.

TRBV15	-	few	TRBJ1-5	CATSRDRSGFQPQHF	TGTGCCACCAGCAGAGATCGATCAGGGTTCCAGCCCCAGCATTTT
TRBV7-2	-	-	TRBJ1-6	CATPQGSSYNSPLHF	TGTGCCACACCCCAGGGGAGCTCCTATAATTCACCCCTCCACTTT
TRBV7-3	TRBD1	-	TRBJ2-1	CASSQGAGTGWYEQFF	TGTGCCAGCAGCCAAGGAGCCGGGACAGGTTGGTATGAGCAGTTCTTC
TRBV24-1	-	-	TRBJ2-2	CATSDPGTLNTGELFF	TGTGCCACCAGTGACCCCGGGACATTGAACACCGGGGAGCTGTTTTTT
TRBV7-2	-	many	TRBJ2-1	CASSPRTAGYNEQFF	TGTGCCAGCAGCCCACGGACTGCGGGATACAATGAGCAGTTCTTC
TRBV12-3/TRBV12-4	-	few	TRBJ2-5	CASSLVAGSYQETQYF	TGTGCCAGCAGTTTAGTGGCAGGGTCGTACCAAGAGACCCAGTACTTC
TRBV28	-	-	TRBJ1-5	CASTKQNNQPQHF	TGTGCCAGCACCAAACAGAATAATCAGCCCCAGCATTTT
TRBV7-2	-	many	TRBJ1-2	CASRLYRTNYGYTF	TGTGCCAGCAGACTATACCGGACTAACTATGGCTACACCTTC
TRBV6-1	TRBD2	-	TRBJ2-3	CASSPPSGGRADTQYF	TGTGCCAGCAGCCCTCCTAGCGGGGGGAGGGCAGATACGCAGTATTTT
TRBV20-1	-	-	TRBJ1-1	CSARARGTANTEAFF	TGCAGTGCTAGAGCTCGGGGGACGGCGAACACTGAAGCTTTCTTT
TRBV7-9	TRBD2	many	TRBJ2-1	CASSRLATYNEQFF	TGTGCCAGCAGCCGACTAGCCACCTACAATGAGCAGTTCTTC
TRBV29-1	-	many	TRBJ1-2	CSVEGGAQLYYGYTF	TGCAGCGTCGAAGGGGGGGCCCAACTATACTATGGCTACACCTTC
TRBV7-2	-	few	TRBJ1-2	CASSLVPYGYTF	TGTGCCAGCAGCTTAGTCCCCTATGGCTACACCTTC
TRBV7-6	-	many	TRBJ2-1	CASSHGVYNEQFF	TGTGCCAGCAGCCACGGGGTCTACAATGAGCAGTTCTTC
TRBV12-3/TRBV12-4	-	-	TRBJ2-2	CASSGPGGATGELFF	TGTGCCAGCAGTGGCCCTGGAGGCGCCACCGGGGAGCTGTTTTTT
TRBV12-5	-	-	TRBJ2-1	CASGPDKGAPNEQFF	TGTGCTAGTGGCCCGGACAAGGGAGCCCCCAATGAGCAGTTCTTC
TRBV2	-	many	TRBJ2-1	CASSDGGQNEQFF	TGTGCCAGCAGTGACGGGGGGCAGAATGAGCAGTTCTTC
TRBV5-1	-	few	TRBJ2-7	CASSLWGQDSYEQYF	TGCGCCAGCAGCTTGTGGGGGCAAGATTCCTACGAGCAGTACTTC
TRBV19	-	-	TRBJ2-5	CASSRASWETQYF	TGTGCCAGTAGCCGTGCTAGCTGGGAGACCCAGTACTTC
TRBV5-5	TRBD1	-	TRBJ2-3	CASRADRGRTDTQYF	TGTGCTAGCAGGGCTGACAGGGGGCGCACAGATACGCAGTATTTT
TRBV29-1	-	-	TRBJ2-7	CSVGGALYEQYF	TGCAGCGTTGGGGGGGCCCTATACGAGCAGTACTTC
TRBV5-6	-	many	TRBJ1-1	CASSPTLNTEAFF	TGTGCCAGCAGCCCGACACTGAACACTGAAGCTTTCTTT
TRBV13	TRBD2	-	TRBJ2-3	CASSSRLAGPTDTQYF	TGTGCCAGCAGCTCTCGACTAGCGGGGCCCACAGATACGCAGTATTTT
TRBV2	-	-	TRBJ2-3	CASRATTSTDTQYF	TGTGCCAGCAGGGCAACGACTAGCACAGATACGCAGTATTTT
TRBV30	TRBD1	-	TRBJ1-5	CAWSGQGRRYSNQPQHF	TGTGCCTGGAGTGGACAGGGCAGGCGATATAGCAATCAGCCCCAGCATTTT
TRBV28	-	-	TRBJ2-7	CASSLGTVGEQYF	TGTGCCAGCAGTTTAGGCACCGTTGGCGAGCAGTACTTC
TRBV2	-	-	TRBJ1-1	CASSELGGIEAFF	TGTGCCAGCAGTGAACTAGGAGGGATTGAAGCTTTCTTT